This paragraph reports one T cell receptor (beta chain). The CDR3 loop spans 17 amino acids. J lost 1 base, V lost 5 bases, and 10 bases had no gene match. Germline CDR1 and CDR2: SGHVS and FQNEAQ. This entry is derived from a study of blood T cell repertoires in COVID-19. On the study more broadly: The cDNA or gDNA used as material had been derived from T cells, B-cell-depleted T cells, or PBMCs.

Authors' methods: Cell counts per sample came from amplifying reference gene primers. Profiling relied on immunoSEQ multiplex PCR, and the TCRdb table lists in-frame clones only, not all of them. V, J and clone size reflect that table, while D and trimming were determined from the DNA. In the table there are 200,000 to 250,000 clones, approximately 87% of which are singletons. The sequenced material came from PBMCs or T cells enriched from blood (not recorded which). The chain couples TRBV7-8 to TRBJ2-2; 7 bases match TRBD2. This receptor was taken from a woman in her forties or fifties in a cohort exposed to, infected with or recovered from COVID-19 (not recorded which). The CDR3 coding sequence is TGTGCCAGCAGCCCACAAATGGGGGGGTGGAACACCGGGGAGCTGTTTTTT. Protein product: CASSPQMGGWNTGELFF.